This TCR beta chain was sequenced during a study of blood T cell repertoires in COVID-19. Study-wide background: Spain, Italy and the United States supplied samples that represented acute and convalescent COVID-19.

All enrollees were about 18 to 89 years old and from under 25 US areas. Clones were read by immunoSEQ multiplex PCR, and TCRdb kept only the in-frame ones, dropping some. Of some 300,000 clones detected, approximately 88% appear once; the ten largest clones hold 1.5% to 2%. The ends were cut back, 1 base at V and 0 bases at J, with 7 bases in the middle. CDR3 length: 14 residues. Germline values: CDR1 SEHNR, CDR2 FQNEAQ (reference sequence). This rearrangement joins TRBV7-9 to TRBJ2-7, with D unclear. This TCR was recovered from a woman aged 40 to 50 who had recovered from COVID-19. The sequencing sample was made of PBMCs or T cells enriched from blood (not recorded which). CDR3 protein: CASSLDRTSYEQYF. The CDR3 DNA reads TGTGCCAGCAGCTTAGATAGAACCTCCTACGAGCAGTACTTC.